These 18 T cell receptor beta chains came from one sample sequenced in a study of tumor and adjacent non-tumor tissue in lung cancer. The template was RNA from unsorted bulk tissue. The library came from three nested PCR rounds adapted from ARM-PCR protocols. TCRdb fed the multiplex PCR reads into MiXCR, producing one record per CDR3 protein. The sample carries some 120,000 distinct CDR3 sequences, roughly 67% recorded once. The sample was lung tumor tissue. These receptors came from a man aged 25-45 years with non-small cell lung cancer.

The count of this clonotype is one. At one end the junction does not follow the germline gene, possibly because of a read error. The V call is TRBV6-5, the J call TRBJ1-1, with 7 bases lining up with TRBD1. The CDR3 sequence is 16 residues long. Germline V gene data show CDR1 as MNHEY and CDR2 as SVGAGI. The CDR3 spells CASSLAPGQLNTKAFF. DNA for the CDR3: TGTGCCAGCAGTCTCGCCCCGGGACAGCTAAACACTAAAGCTTTCTTT.

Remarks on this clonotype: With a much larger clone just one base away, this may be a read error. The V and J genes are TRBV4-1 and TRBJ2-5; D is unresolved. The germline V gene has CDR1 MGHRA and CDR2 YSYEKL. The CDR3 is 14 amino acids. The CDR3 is CASSQEVTQETEYF. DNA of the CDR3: TGCGCCAGCAGCCAAGAAGTGACACAAGAGACCGAGTACTTC.

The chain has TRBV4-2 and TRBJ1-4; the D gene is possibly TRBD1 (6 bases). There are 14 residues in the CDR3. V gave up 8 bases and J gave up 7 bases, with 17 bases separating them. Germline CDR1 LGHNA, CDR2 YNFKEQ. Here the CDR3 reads CASDQKGQGEKLFF. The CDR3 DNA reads TGTGCCAGCGACCAAAAGGGACAAGGTGAAAAACTGTTTTTT.

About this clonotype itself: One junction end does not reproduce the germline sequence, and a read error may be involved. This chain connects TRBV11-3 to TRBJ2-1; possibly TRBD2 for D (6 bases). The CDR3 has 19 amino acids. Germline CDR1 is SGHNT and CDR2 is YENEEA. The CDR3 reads CASSYWDSVGGNSYNKQFF. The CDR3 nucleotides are TGTGCCAGCAGCTATTGGGATTCTGTGGGCGGGAACTCCTACAATAAGCAGTTCTTC.

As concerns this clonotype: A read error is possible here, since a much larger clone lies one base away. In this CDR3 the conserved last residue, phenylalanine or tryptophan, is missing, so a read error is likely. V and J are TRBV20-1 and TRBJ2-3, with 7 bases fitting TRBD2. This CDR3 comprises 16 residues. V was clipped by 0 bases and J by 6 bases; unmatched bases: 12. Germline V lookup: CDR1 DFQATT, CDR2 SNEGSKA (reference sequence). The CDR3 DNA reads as TGCAGTGCTAGAGACGGGAGGCGCCCCGAAGGGGATACGCAGTATTTG. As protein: CSARDGRRPEGDTQYL.

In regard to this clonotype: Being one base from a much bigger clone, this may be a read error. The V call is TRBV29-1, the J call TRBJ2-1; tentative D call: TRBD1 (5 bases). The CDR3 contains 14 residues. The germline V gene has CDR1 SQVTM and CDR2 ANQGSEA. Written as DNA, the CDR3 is TGCAGCCTTGAAAGGGGAAGGTTAGGCAATGAGCAGTTCTTC. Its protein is CSLERGRLGNEQFF.

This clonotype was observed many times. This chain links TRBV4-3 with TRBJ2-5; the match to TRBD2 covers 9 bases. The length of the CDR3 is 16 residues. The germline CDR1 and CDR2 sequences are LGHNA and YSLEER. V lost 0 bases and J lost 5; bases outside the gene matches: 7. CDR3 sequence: CASSQDRSSGVETQYF. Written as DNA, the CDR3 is TGCGCCAGCAGCCAAGATAGGTCTAGCGGGGTGGAGACCCAGTACTTC.

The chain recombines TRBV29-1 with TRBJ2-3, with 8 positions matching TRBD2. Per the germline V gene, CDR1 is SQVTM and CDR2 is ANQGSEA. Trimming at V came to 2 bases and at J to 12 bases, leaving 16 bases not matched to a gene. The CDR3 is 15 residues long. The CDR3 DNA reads TGCAGCGTTGAAACACCCAGCGGGGGCACAGGTACACAGTATTTT. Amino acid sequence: CSVETPSGGTGTQYF.

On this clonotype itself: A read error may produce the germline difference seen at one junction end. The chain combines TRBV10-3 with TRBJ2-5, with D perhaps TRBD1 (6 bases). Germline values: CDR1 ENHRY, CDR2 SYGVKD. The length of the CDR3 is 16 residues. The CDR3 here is CAISGLMGAGQETQYF. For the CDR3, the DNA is TGTGCCATCAGTGGTCTTATGGGGGCCGGCCAAGAAACCCAGTACTTC.

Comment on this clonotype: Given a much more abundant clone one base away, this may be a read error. The CDR3 spells CASSLGDAGEIQYF. CDR3 nucleotides: TGTGCCAGCAGTTTAGGGGACGCGGGAGAGATCCAGTACTTC. J is TRBJ2-5 and V is TRBV12-3 or TRBV12-4, with 7 bases aligning to TRBD2. The length of the CDR3 is 14 residues.

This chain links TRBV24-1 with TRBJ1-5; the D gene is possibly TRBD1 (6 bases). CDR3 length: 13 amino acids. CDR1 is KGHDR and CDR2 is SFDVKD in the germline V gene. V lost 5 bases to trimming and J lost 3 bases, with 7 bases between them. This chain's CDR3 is CATSAGANQPQHF. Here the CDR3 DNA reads TGTGCCACCAGTGCGGGGGCCAATCAGCCCCAGCATTTT.

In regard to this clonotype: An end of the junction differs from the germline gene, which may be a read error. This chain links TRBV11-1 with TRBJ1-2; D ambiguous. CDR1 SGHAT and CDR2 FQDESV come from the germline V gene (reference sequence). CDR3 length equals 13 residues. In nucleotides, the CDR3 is TGCGCCAGCAGCTTATCCCCGGTAGACAGCTACACCTTC. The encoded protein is CASSLSPVDSYTF.

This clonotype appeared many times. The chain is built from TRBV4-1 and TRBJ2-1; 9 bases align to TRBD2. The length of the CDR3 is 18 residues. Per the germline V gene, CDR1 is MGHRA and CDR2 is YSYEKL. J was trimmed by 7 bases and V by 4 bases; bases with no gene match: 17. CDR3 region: CASSPRGSAGGPKNEQFF. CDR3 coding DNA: TGCGCCAGCAGCCCCCGGGGGTCTGCGGGAGGGCCTAAGAATGAGCAGTTCTTC.

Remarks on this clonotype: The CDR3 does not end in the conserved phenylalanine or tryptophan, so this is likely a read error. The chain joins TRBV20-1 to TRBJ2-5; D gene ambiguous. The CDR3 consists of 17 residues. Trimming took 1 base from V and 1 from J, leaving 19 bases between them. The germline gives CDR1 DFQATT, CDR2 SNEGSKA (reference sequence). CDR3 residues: CSARAGSNHLGQETQYS. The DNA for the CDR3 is TGCAGTGCTAGAGCCGGGTCCAACCACCTGGGCCAAGAGACCCAGTACTCA.

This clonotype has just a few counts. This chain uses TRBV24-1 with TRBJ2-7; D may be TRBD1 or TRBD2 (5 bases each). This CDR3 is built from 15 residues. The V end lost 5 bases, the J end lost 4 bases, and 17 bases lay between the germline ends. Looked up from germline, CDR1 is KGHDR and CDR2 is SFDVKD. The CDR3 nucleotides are TGTGCCACCAGTGCTGCCGGGACGGGGAATTACGAGCAGTACTTC. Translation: CATSAAGTGNYEQYF.

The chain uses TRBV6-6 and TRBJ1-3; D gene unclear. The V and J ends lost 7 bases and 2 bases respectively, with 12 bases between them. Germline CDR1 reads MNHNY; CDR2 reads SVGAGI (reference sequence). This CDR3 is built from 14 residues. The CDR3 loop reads CASTIGRAGNTIYF. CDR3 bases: TGTGCCAGCACCATCGGGAGGGCTGGAAACACCATATATTTT.

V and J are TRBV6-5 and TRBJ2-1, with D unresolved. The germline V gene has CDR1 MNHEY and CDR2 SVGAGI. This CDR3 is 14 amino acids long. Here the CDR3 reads CVMARADTYNEQFF. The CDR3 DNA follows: TGTGTCATGGCCCGGGCCGATACTTACAATGAGCAGTTCTTC.

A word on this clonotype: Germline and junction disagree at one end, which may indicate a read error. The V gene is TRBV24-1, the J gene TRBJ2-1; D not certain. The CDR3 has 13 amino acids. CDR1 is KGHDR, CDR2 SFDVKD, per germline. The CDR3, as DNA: TGTGCCACCAGTGATACACGAGCCGGTGAGCAGTTATTC. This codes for CATSDTRAGEQLF.